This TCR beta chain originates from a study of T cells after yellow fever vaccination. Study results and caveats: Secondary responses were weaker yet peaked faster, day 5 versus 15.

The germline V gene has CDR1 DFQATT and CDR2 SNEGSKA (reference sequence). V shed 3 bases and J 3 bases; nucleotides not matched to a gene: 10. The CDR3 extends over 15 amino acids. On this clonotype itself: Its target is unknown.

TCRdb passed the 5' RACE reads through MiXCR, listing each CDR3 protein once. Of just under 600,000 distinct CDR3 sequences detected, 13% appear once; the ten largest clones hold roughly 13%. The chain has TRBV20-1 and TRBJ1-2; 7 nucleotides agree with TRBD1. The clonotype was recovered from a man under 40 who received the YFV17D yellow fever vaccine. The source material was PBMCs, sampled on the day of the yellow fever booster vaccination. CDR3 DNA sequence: TGCAGTGCTAGGAACACCAAAGGGGGCGACTATGGCTACACCTTC. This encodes CSARNTKGGDYGYTF.